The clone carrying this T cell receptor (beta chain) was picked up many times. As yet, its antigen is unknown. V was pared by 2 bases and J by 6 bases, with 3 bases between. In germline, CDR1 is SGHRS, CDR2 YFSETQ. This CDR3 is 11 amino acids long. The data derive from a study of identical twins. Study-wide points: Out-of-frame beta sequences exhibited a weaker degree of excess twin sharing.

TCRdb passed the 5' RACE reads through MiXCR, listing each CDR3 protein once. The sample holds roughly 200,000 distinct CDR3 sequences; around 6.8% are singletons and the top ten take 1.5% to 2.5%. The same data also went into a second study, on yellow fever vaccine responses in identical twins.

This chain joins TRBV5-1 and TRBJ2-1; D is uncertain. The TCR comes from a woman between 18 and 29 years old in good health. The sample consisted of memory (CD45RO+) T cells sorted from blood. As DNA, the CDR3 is TGCGCCAGCAGCTTTTTCAATGAGCAGTTCTTC. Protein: CASSFFNEQFF.